What follows are 21 T cell receptor beta chains derived from one specimen sequenced in a study of blood T cells in healthy people across ages. Through a sample-barcoded 5' primer and a J-beta primer mix, a second PCR was run for roughly 7 to 11 cycles. TCRdb re-analysed the 5' RACE reads in MiXCR, keeping a single row per CDR3 protein. The sample yields about 1.8 million distinct CDR3 sequences, approximately 50% seen once. Material: blood. These receptors came from a woman in her forties in good health.

The chain recombines TRBV20-1 with TRBJ1-6; 7 bases align to TRBD1. Germline trimming cut 2 bases from V and 6 bases from J; bases unmatched to any gene: 10. There are 16 residues in the CDR3. Looked up from germline, CDR1 is DFQATT and CDR2 is SNEGSKA (reference sequence). The CDR3 region is CSARSPSGQFNSPLHF. In nucleotides, the CDR3 is TGCAGTGCTAGATCCCCCTCGGGACAGTTTAATTCACCCCTCCACTTT.

This clonotype was detected a few times. V is TRBV5-6 and J is TRBJ2-4, with unresolved D. The V gene lost 0 bases and the J gene lost 6 bases, with 7 bases spanning the gap. CDR3 length: 13 amino acids. Germline values: CDR1 SGHDT, CDR2 YYEEEE. CDR3 nucleotide sequence: TGTGCCAGCAGCTTGGGACGGACAAACATTCAGTACTTC. It translates to CASSLGRTNIQYF.

The gene calls are TRBV7-2 and TRBJ2-3; 10 positions match TRBD1. V was pared by 4 bases and J by 6 bases, with 10 bases of the junction left unmatched. This CDR3 contains 16 residues. The V gene's germline CDR1 is SGHTA and CDR2 FQGNSA. The CDR3 DNA reads as TGTGCCAGCAGCTCCACCGGGACAGGGGTCAGGGATACGCAGTATTTT. The encoded protein is CASSSTGTGVRDTQYF.

The table lists this clonotype with a count of one. The chain uses TRBV27 and TRBJ1-6; a possible D gene is TRBD1 (6 bases). Per the germline V gene, CDR1 is MNHEY and CDR2 is SMNVEV (reference sequence). The CDR3 runs to 15 residues. Trimming stripped 5 bases from V and 9 bases from J, with 17 bases between. The CDR3 protein is CASSVKGGSSSPLHF. The DNA for the CDR3 is TGTGCCAGCAGTGTAAAAGGGGGGTCAAGTTCACCCCTCCACTTT.

This clonotype occurred once. This rearrangement joins TRBV15 to TRBJ2-3; D uncertain. The CDR3 loop spans 12 amino acids. Between the trimmed V and J ends, which lost 1 base and 5 bases, there was a span of 4 bases. CDR1 is LNHNV, CDR2 YYDKDF, per germline (reference sequence). CDR3 nucleotide sequence: TGTGCCACCAGCAGAGGGAAAGATACGCAGTATTTT. It is translated as CATSRGKDTQYF.

The V gene is TRBV5-6, the J gene TRBJ2-1; 8 bases agree with TRBD1. The germline V gene encodes CDR1 SGHDT and CDR2 YYEEEE. The junction had 8 bases not matched to a gene; V was cut back by 2 bases and J by 1 base. The CDR3 is 17 amino acids. The CDR3 region is CASSFGQGFTSYNEQFF. As DNA, the CDR3 is TGTGCCAGCAGCTTCGGACAGGGATTCACATCCTACAATGAGCAGTTCTTC.

This clonotype was recorded many times. The chain uses TRBV5-1 and TRBJ2-3; D might be TRBD1 (6 bases). This CDR3 is built from 15 residues. Germline V gene lookup returns CDR1 SGHRS and CDR2 YFSETQ. The ends were cut back, 0 bases at V and 6 bases at J, with 14 bases in the middle. The CDR3 reads CASSLARGRGDTQYF. The CDR3 nucleotides read TGCGCCAGCAGCTTGGCCAGGGGCAGGGGCGATACGCAGTATTTT.

The chain uses TRBV29-1 and TRBJ2-7; 10 bases match TRBD1. Losses at the gene ends were 5 bases for V and 2 bases for J; bases not matched to a gene: 3. This CDR3 has 13 amino acids. Germline loops: CDR1 SQVTM, CDR2 ANQGSEA. CDR3 protein: CSVIGQGAYEQYF. DNA for the CDR3: TGCAGCGTTATTGGACAGGGGGCCTACGAGCAGTACTTC.

J is TRBJ1-1 and V is TRBV29-1; 10 bases agree with TRBD1. The J segment lost 4 bases and the V segment lost 4 bases, leaving 6 bases of the junction unmatched. The CDR3 length is 14 residues. The germline gives CDR1 SQVTM, CDR2 ANQGSEA. Here the CDR3 DNA reads TGCAGCGTTGGACAGGGGGCGGGGGGCACTGAAGCTTTCTTT. Its translation: CSVGQGAGGTEAFF.

The J gene is TRBJ2-5, the V gene TRBV4-3; TRBD1 agrees at 8 bases. CDR3 length: 15 residues. Germline-derived CDR1 and CDR2 are LGHNA and YSLEER. V lost 1 base, J lost 4 bases, and 5 bases stayed unmatched. The CDR3 reads CASSQVPGGGETQYF. In DNA form, the CDR3 reads TGCGCCAGCAGCCAAGTTCCAGGGGGCGGAGAGACCCAGTACTTC.

V usage is TRBV5-1 and J usage is TRBJ1-2; no definite D call. The V gene's germline CDR1 is SGHRS and CDR2 YFSETQ. Trimming cost V 4 bases and J 6 bases, with 13 bases left between them. This CDR3 contains 13 residues. The CDR3 protein is CASSPEWVNGYTF. CDR3 DNA sequence: TGCGCCAGCAGCCCGGAGTGGGTCAATGGCTACACCTTC.

This chain links TRBV7-3 with TRBJ2-1; TRBD1 aligns across 7 bases. This CDR3 contains 16 residues. Losses at the gene ends were 4 bases for V and 0 bases for J; bases not matched to a gene: 6. Germline CDR1 reads SGHTA; CDR2 reads FQGTGA. In nucleotides, the CDR3 is TGTGCCAGCAGCTCGGGTCACAGGGGCTCCTACAATGAGCAGTTCTTC. Protein product: CASSSGHRGSYNEQFF.

CDR3 sequence: CASSSGRGATNEKLFF. The CDR3 DNA is TGTGCCAGCAGTTCTGGTCGGGGGGCAACTAATGAAAAACTGTTTTTT. V and J are TRBV28 and TRBJ1-4; tentatively, D is TRBD1 (5 bases). Germline assignment: CDR1 MDHEN and CDR2 SYDVKM. Trimming shortened V by 4 bases and J by 0 bases, and 12 bases separated the two germline ends. This CDR3 contains 16 residues. The full variable domain, completed using reference TRBV28 and TRBJ1-4, is DVKVTQSSRYLVKRTGEKVFLECVQDMDHENMFWYRQDPGLGLRLIYFSYDVKMKEKGDIPEGYSVSREKKERFSLILESASTNQTSMYLCASSSGRGATNEKLFFGSGTQLSVL.

The genes are TRBV9 and TRBJ2-3, with D possibly being TRBD2 (5 bases). This CDR3 has 15 amino acids. CDR1 is SGDLS, CDR2 YYNGEE, per germline. Trimming shortened V by 0 bases and J by 8 bases, and 16 bases separated the two germline ends. As DNA, the CDR3 is TGTGCCAGCAGCGTAGGTGCTCGGGGTGGCGGTACGCAGTATTTT. Its protein product is CASSVGARGGGTQYF.

Remarks on this clonotype: This clone may be a read error of a much larger clone one base away. The chain uses TRBV4-1 and TRBJ2-5; D may match TRBD1 or TRBD2 (5 bases each). This CDR3 region has 14 residues. The V and J ends lost 4 bases and 6 bases respectively, with 15 bases between them. CDR1 is MGHRA and CDR2 is YSYEKL in the germline V gene. The CDR3 nucleotides read TGCGCCAGCAGCCGAGGGGCTGTCGTCCAGACCCAGTACTTC. It is translated as CASSRGAVVQTQYF.

This chain uses TRBV29-1 with TRBJ2-1, with TRBD2 matching 10 bases. After removal of 6 bases from V and 7 bases from J, the junction contained 9 bases not matched to a gene. The CDR3 contains 14 residues. The germline gives CDR1 SQVTM, CDR2 ANQGSEA. Here the CDR3 DNA reads TGCAGCGTGGGTACTAGCGGGGCCAGGAATGAGCAGTTCTTC. Its protein product is CSVGTSGARNEQFF.

This clonotype turned up a few times. This sequence joins TRBV13 and TRBJ2-4, with 8 bases identical to TRBD1. The last part of the DNA fits TRBJ2-7 better; the J call may be wrong. This CDR3 contains 13 residues. Per germline, CDR1 PRHDT and CDR2 FYEKMQ (reference sequence). Here the CDR3 reads CASSNLGQGEQYF. In DNA form, the CDR3 reads TGTGCCAGCAGCAATTTAGGACAGGGCGAGCAGTACTTC.

The chain couples TRBV28 to TRBJ2-1, with 12 positions matching TRBD2. This CDR3 region has 17 residues. V trimming: 7 bases; J trimming: 0 bases; junction bases outside the gene matches: 7. Germline values: CDR1 MDHEN, CDR2 SYDVKM. The CDR3 DNA sequence: TGTGCCAGCAAGACTAGCGGGGGATCAAGCTCCTACAATGAGCAGTTCTTC. Amino acids: CASKTSGGSSSYNEQFF.

This clonotype was recorded many times. The V and J genes are TRBV11-2 and TRBJ2-7, with 8 bases that match TRBD1. CDR3 length equals 14 residues. The trim removed 3 bases at V and 1 base at J, leaving 2 bases unmatched. The germline V gene encodes CDR1 SGHAT and CDR2 FQNNGV. The CDR3 coding sequence is TGTGCCAGCAGCTTGGGACAGGCTTCCTACGAGCAGTACTTC. This gives the protein CASSLGQASYEQYF.

The rearrangement joins TRBV20-1 to TRBJ2-5; D is possibly TRBD1 (6 bases). Trimming removed 5 bases from V and 7 bases from J, with 17 bases in between. This CDR3 contains 13 residues. The germline gives CDR1 DFQATT, CDR2 SNEGSKA (reference sequence). The CDR3 DNA reads TGCAGTGCTTCACACAGGGATCGCGGGACCCAGTACTTC. It codes for CSASHRDRGTQYF.

Here the CDR3 reads CASSYSDGVGSPLHF. CDR3 nucleotides: TGTGCCAGCAGTTACTCCGATGGGGTAGGTTCACCCCTCCACTTT. The rearrangement joins TRBV6-5 to TRBJ1-6, with D hard to call. The CDR3 runs to 15 residues. The V and J ends lost 0 bases and 9 bases respectively, with 12 bases between them. Per the germline V gene, CDR1 is MNHEY and CDR2 is SVGAGI.